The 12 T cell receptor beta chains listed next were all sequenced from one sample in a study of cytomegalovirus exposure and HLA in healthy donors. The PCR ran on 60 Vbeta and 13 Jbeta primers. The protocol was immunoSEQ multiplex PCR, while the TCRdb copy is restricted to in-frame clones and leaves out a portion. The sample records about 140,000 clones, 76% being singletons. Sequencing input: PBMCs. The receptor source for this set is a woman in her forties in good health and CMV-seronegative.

The CDR3 bases are TGTGCCAGCAGCTTATACAGGGGACACTACGAGCAGTACTTC. Protein product: CASSLYRGHYEQYF. The J gene is TRBJ2-5, the V gene TRBV5-4; 7 bases map to TRBD1. TRBJ2-7 explains the end of the DNA better; the J call may be wrong. This CDR3 spans 14 amino acids. Germline values: CDR1 SGHNT, CDR2 YYREEE (reference sequence).

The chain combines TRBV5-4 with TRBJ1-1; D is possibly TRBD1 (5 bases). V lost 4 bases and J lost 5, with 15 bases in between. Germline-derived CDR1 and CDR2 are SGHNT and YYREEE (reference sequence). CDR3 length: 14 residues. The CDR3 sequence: CASSPSGARTEAFF. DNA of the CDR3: TGTGCCAGCAGCCCTAGCGGGGCGCGGACTGAAGCTTTCTTT. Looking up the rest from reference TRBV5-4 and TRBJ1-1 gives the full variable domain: ETGVTQSPTHLIKTRGQQVTLRCSSQSGHNTVSWYQQALGQGPQFIFQYYREEENGRGNFPPRFSGLQFPNYSSELNVNALELDDSALYLCASSPSGARTEAFFGQGTRLTVV.

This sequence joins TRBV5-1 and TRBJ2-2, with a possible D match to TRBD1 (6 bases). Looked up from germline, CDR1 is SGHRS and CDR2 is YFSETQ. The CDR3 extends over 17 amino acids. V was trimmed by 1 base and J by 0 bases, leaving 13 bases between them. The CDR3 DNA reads TGCGCCAGCAGCTTGCGTCCGACAGGCACGAACACCGGGGAGCTGTTTTTT. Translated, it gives CASSLRPTGTNTGELFF. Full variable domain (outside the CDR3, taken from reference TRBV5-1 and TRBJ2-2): KAGVTQTPRYLIKTRGQQVTLSCSPISGHRSVSWYQQTPGQGLQFLFEYFSETQRNKGNFPGRFSGRQFSNSRSEMNVSTLELGDSALYLCASSLRPTGTNTGELFFGEGSRLTVL.

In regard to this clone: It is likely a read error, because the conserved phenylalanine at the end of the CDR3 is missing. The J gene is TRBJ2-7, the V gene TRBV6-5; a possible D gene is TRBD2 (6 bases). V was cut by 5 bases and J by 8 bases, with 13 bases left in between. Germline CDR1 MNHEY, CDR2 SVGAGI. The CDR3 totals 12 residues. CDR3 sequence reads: CASSSGLAKQYL. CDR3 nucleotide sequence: TGTGCCAGCAGTAGTGGGCTAGCGAAGCAGTACCTC.

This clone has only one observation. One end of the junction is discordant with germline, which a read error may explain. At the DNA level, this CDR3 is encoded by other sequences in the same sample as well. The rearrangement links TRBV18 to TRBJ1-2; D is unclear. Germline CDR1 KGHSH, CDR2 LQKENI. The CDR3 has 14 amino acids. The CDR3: CASSLRREDYGYTF. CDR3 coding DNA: TGTGCCAGCTCACTGCGCCGGGAAGACTATGGCTATACCTTC.

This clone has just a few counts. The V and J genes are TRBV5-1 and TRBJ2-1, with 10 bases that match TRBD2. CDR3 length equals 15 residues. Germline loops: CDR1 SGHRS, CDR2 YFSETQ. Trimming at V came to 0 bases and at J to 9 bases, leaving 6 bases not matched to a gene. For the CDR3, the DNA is TGCGCCAGCAGCTTGGCACTAGCGGGGACCAGTGAGCAGTTCTTC. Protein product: CASSLALAGTSEQFF. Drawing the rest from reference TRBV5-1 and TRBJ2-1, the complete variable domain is KAGVTQTPRYLIKTRGQQVTLSCSPISGHRSVSWYQQTPGQGLQFLFEYFSETQRNKGNFPGRFSGRQFSNSRSEMNVSTLELGDSALYLCASSLALAGTSEQFFGPGTRLTVL.

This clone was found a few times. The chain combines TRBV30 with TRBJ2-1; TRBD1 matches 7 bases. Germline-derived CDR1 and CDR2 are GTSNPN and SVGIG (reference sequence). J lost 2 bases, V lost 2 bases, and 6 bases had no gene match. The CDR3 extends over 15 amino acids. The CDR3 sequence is CAWSKGQGAYNEQFF. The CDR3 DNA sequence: TGTGCCTGGAGTAAGGGGCAGGGGGCCTACAATGAGCAGTTCTTC.

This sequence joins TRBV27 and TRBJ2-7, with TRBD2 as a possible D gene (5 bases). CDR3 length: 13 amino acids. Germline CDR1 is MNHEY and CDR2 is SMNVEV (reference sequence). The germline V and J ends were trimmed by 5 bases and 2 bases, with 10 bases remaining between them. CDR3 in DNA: TGTGCCAGCAGTCCGACTACTACCTACGAGCAGTACTTC. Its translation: CASSPTTTYEQYF.

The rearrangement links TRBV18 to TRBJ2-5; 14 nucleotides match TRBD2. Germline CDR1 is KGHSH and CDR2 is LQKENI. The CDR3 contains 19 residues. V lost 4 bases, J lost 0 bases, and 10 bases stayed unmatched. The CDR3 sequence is CASSLYGLAGGLYQETQYF. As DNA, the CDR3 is TGTGCCAGCTCACTTTACGGACTAGCGGGGGGCCTCTACCAAGAGACCCAGTACTTC.

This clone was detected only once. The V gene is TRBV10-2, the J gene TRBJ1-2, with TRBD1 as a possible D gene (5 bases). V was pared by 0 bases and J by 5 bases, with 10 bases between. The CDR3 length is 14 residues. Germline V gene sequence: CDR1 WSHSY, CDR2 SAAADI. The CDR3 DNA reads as TGCGCCAGCAGTGAGTCAGAACAGGAGTATGGCTACACCTTC. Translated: CASSESEQEYGYTF.

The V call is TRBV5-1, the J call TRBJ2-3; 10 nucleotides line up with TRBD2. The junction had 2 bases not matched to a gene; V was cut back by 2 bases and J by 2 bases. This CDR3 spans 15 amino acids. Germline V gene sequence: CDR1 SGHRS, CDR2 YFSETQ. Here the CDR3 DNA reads TGCGCCAGCAGCTTAAGCGGGGGGGACACAGATACGCAGTATTTT. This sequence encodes CASSLSGGDTDTQYF.

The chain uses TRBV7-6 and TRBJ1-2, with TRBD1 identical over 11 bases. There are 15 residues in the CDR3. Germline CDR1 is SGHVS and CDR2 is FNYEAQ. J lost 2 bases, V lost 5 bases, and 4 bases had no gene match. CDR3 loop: CASSPRTGGNYGYTF. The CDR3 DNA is TGTGCCAGCAGCCCCCGGACAGGGGGCAACTATGGCTACACCTTC.